The 23 T cell receptor beta chains below all came from one sample that was sequenced in a study of OX40 agonist ivuxolimab in advanced cancers. Using immunoSEQ multiplex PCR, the repertoire was profiled, and TCRdb retains in-frame clones only, with some absent. The repertoire holds over 55,000 clones, with about four fifths as singletons. This material consisted of CD4+ or CD8+ T cells sorted from blood, taken in a trial of the OX40 agonist ivuxolimab. These receptors all stem from an adult with an advanced solid tumor such as melanoma, head and neck, liver or kidney cancer.

The chain joins TRBV7-2 to TRBJ1-2; a weak D match, TRBD1 (5 bases). This CDR3 contains 14 residues. With 4 bases removed from V and 4 bases from J, the gap between germline ends came to 13 bases. Germline V gives CDR1 SGHTA, CDR2 FQGNSA. The CDR3 coding sequence is TGTGCCAGCAGCTCCGGCCAGGGAGCCTATGGCTACACCTTC. Translated: CASSSGQGAYGYTF.

The CDR3 DNA is TGTGCCAGCAGTTACTCGGGGAGTTACGAGCAGTACTTC. It is translated as CASSYSGSYEQYF. This chain joins TRBV6-5 and TRBJ2-7; weak D call: TRBD2 (5 bases). The germline V gene encodes CDR1 MNHEY and CDR2 SVGAGI. Trimming left V 0 bases short and J 4 bases short, with 7 bases between. This CDR3 is built from 13 residues.

V gene TRBV18 combines with J gene TRBJ2-5; D unresolved. This CDR3 region has 12 residues. Trimming stripped 4 bases from V and 0 bases from J, with 3 bases between. CDR1 KGHSH and CDR2 LQKENI come from the germline V gene. The CDR3 region is CASSLNQETQYF. The CDR3 DNA is TGTGCCAGCTCACTCAACCAAGAGACCCAGTACTTC.

V gene TRBV6-1 combines with J gene TRBJ2-7; no clear D. V was cut by 1 base and J by 4 bases, with 17 bases left in between. This CDR3 has 16 amino acids. Germline CDR1 is MNHNS and CDR2 is SASEGT. Here the CDR3 DNA reads TGTGCCAGCAGTGAAGATGAAGGTAGTGCACCTTACGAGCAGTACTTC. The encoded protein is CASSEDEGSAPYEQYF.

The chain links TRBV9 to TRBJ2-1; 8 positions match TRBD1. Germline V gives CDR1 SGDLS, CDR2 YYNGEE. Losses at the gene ends were 3 bases for V and 7 bases for J; bases not matched to a gene: 12. The CDR3 is made up of 16 amino acids. This CDR3 is CASSAFQGAGRNEQFF. The CDR3 bases are TGTGCCAGCAGCGCTTTCCAGGGGGCAGGGAGAAATGAGCAGTTCTTC.

The V and J genes are TRBV5-8 and TRBJ1-5; D might be TRBD1 (6 bases). Germline lookup yields CDR1 SGHTS and CDR2 YDEGEE. The CDR3 sequence is 15 residues long. The V end was cut by 4 bases, the J end by 7 bases, with 18 bases between. The CDR3 nucleotides are TGTGCCAGCAGCCGGGGGGGGCACAGGGACCAGCCCCAGCATTTT. The encoded protein is CASSRGGHRDQPQHF.

The chain uses TRBV25-1 and TRBJ2-7; maybe TRBD2 (5 bases). The V and J ends lost 0 bases and 4 bases respectively, with 7 bases between them. The CDR3 has 13 amino acids. Germline lookup yields CDR1 MGHDK and CDR2 SYGVNS. CDR3 sequence: CASSEYGEYEQYF. The CDR3 DNA sequence: TGTGCCAGCAGTGAATACGGGGAGTACGAGCAGTACTTC.

This clone occurred once. J is TRBJ1-2 and V is TRBV6-1; 7 positions match TRBD1. Germline assignment: CDR1 MNHNS and CDR2 SASEGT. V lost 2 bases and J lost 4; bases outside the gene matches: 16. This CDR3 contains 18 residues. In DNA, the CDR3 is TGTGCCAGCAGTGAATCTGGATGGGACAGTACCCTTGGCTATGGCTACACCTTC. Translation gives CASSESGWDSTLGYGYTF.

This clone was seen only once. This chain connects TRBV6-1 to TRBJ1-5, with TRBD1 matching 7 bases. The CDR3 totals 12 residues. With 10 bases clipped from V and 11 bases from J, the junction kept 11 bases outside the gene matches. Germline V gene lookup returns CDR1 MNHNS and CDR2 SASEGT. CDR3 coding DNA: TGTGCCACTATGGGACAGAATAACGCCCAGCATTTT. Translation gives CATMGQNNAQHF.

V usage is TRBV9 and J usage is TRBJ2-1; 15 bases map to TRBD2. The CDR3 extends over 15 amino acids. Trimming at V came to 4 bases and at J to 10 bases, leaving 6 bases not matched to a gene. Per germline, CDR1 SGDLS and CDR2 YYNGEE. As DNA, the CDR3 is TGTGCCAGCAGCCGGGGACTAGCGGGGGGACAGGAGCAGTTCTTC. Its translation: CASSRGLAGGQEQFF.

The gene calls are TRBV27 and TRBJ2-1; D not resolved. The CDR3 runs to 12 residues. V gave up 3 bases and J gave up 5 bases, with 5 bases separating them. CDR1 MNHEY and CDR2 SMNVEV come from the germline V gene (reference sequence). The CDR3 protein is CASSFVDNEQFF. Here the CDR3 DNA reads TGTGCCAGCAGTTTCGTGGACAATGAGCAGTTCTTC.

The chain links TRBV4-1 to TRBJ2-2; the D gene is possibly TRBD1 (6 bases). This CDR3 comprises 17 residues. Deletions cut 4 bases from V and 4 bases from J, with 19 bases between. Germline V gene sequence: CDR1 MGHRA, CDR2 YSYEKL. For the CDR3, the DNA is TGCGCCAGCAGCCTACGAATTCAGGGGATGGGCACCGGGGAGCTGTTTTTT. This sequence encodes CASSLRIQGMGTGELFF.

The chain is built from TRBV6-1 and TRBJ2-7; either TRBD1 or TRBD2 may fit D (5 bases each). The V and J ends lost 8 bases and 5 bases respectively, with 19 bases between them. Germline assignment: CDR1 MNHNS and CDR2 SASEGT. This CDR3 has 14 residues. The CDR3 sequence is CASLDDGTRDEQYF. CDR3 bases: TGTGCCAGCCTCGACGACGGGACCAGGGACGAGCAGTACTTC.

The chain links TRBV20-1 to TRBJ1-2, with 8 bases identical to TRBD1. The CDR3 has 11 residues. The junction had 4 bases not matched to a gene; V was cut back by 5 bases and J by 8 bases. Germline V lookup: CDR1 DFQATT, CDR2 SNEGSKA (reference sequence). The CDR3 bases are TGCAGTGCTCCAGGGGGCGCGGGCTACACCTTC. As protein: CSAPGGAGYTF.

The rearrangement joins TRBV6-5 to TRBJ2-2; 8 nucleotides match TRBD1. Germline V gene lookup returns CDR1 MNHEY and CDR2 SVGAGI. This CDR3 is 15 amino acids long. The trim removed 4 bases at V and 4 bases at J, leaving 5 bases unmatched. This chain's CDR3 is CASSSDRVFTGELFF. The CDR3 nucleotides read TGTGCCAGCAGTTCGGACAGGGTGTTCACCGGGGAGCTGTTTTTT.

This clone was detected only once. The chain is built from TRBV18 and TRBJ2-3, with D unresolved. Germline V gene data show CDR1 as KGHSH and CDR2 as LQKENI. Trimming took off 2 bases at V and 6 bases at J, with 9 bases between the two ends. The CDR3 is 13 amino acids. The CDR3, as DNA: TGTGCCAGCTCACCAGGGTTGCGGGATACGCAGTATTTT. It encodes CASSPGLRDTQYF.

The chain recombines TRBV6-1 with TRBJ2-7; TRBD2 is a possible D gene (6 bases). Germline CDR1 MNHNS, CDR2 SASEGT. The V gene lost 5 bases and the J gene lost 6 bases, with 14 bases spanning the gap. The CDR3 spans 13 residues. DNA of the CDR3: TGTGCCAGCAGTCAGAGAGGGAGGTCCGAGCAGTACTTC. Translating gives CASSQRGRSEQYF.

This clone appeared a single time. The genes are TRBV27 and TRBJ2-1, with D perhaps TRBD1 (6 bases). The CDR3 is 14 residues long. Germline V gives CDR1 MNHEY, CDR2 SMNVEV (reference sequence). V lost 3 bases, J lost 4 bases, and 10 bases lay in between. This CDR3 reads CASSFVQGYNEQFF. The CDR3 DNA reads TGTGCCAGCAGTTTCGTCCAGGGGTACAATGAGCAGTTCTTC.

V gene TRBV6-5 combines with J gene TRBJ1-3; D ambiguous. With 6 bases removed from V and 4 bases from J, the gap between germline ends came to 10 bases. The CDR3 is 13 amino acids. Germline V gene data show CDR1 as MNHEY and CDR2 as SVGAGI. CDR3 sequence: CASSSQIGNTIYF. The CDR3 region has the DNA TGTGCCAGCAGCAGTCAGATCGGAAACACCATATATTTT.

The chain combines TRBV28 with TRBJ1-5, with TRBD1 matching over 7 bases. Germline-derived CDR1 and CDR2 are MDHEN and SYDVKM. There are 16 residues in the CDR3. Trimming removed 7 bases from V and 6 bases from J; junction bases left unmatched: 15. In DNA form, the CDR3 reads TGTGCCAGCACCTCCAGGGGGGAGGGGGTGGGTCAGCCCCAGCATTTT. Protein sequence: CASTSRGEGVGQPQHF.

This rearrangement joins TRBV6-6 to TRBJ2-7; 7 positions agree with TRBD1. The CDR3 runs to 14 residues. In germline, CDR1 is MNHNY, CDR2 SVGAGI (reference sequence). V lost 7 bases and J lost 0; bases outside the gene matches: 6. The chain's CDR3 is CASNSRDSSYEQYF. In DNA, the CDR3 is TGTGCCAGCAATTCACGGGACAGCTCCTACGAGCAGTACTTC.

The chain employs TRBV5-1 and TRBJ2-5, with 7 bases lining up with TRBD1. The J call may be wrong; the DNA end is better matched by TRBJ2-7. Germline V gene data show CDR1 as SGHRS and CDR2 as YFSETQ. CDR3 length: 15 amino acids. CDR3 DNA sequence: TGCGCCAGCAGCGCCGGGACAGCCAATTCCTACGAGCAGTACTTC. It yields the protein CASSAGTANSYEQYF.

The rearrangement links TRBV5-4 to TRBJ2-5; no reliable D call. CDR1 SGHNT and CDR2 YYREEE come from the germline V gene (reference sequence). Between the trimmed V and J ends, which lost 0 bases and 4 bases, there was a span of 13 bases. The CDR3 sequence is 15 residues long. The CDR3, as DNA: TGTGCCAGCAGCTTGGAGGGCCGAGGCGGAGAGACCCAGTACTTC. It specifies CASSLEGRGGETQYF.